The rows below give T cell receptor beta chains drawn from one sample of a study of T cell responses to AZD1222 COVID-19 vaccine. TCRdb's table, derived via immunoSEQ multiplex PCR, lists solely in-frame clones and lacks some. This table has around 60,000 clones, approximately 90% appearing once. Sequencing used peripheral blood, obtained on day 0 of AZD1222 vaccination. The origin of the receptors is an adult in good health. Both conserved end residues are part of each CDR3. The order of the fields is CDR3 protein, CDR3 DNA, clone size, J gene, D gene, V gene. D genes are given only for firm matches. Rows give clone size only sometimes, using once, few, many, or a class for an expanded clone.

CAWSVQGNSGEQYF,TGTGCCTGGAGTGTACAGGGGAATTCGGGCGAGCAGTACTTC,.,TRBJ2-7,TRBD1,TRBV30
CASSLGDRGSFGELFF,TGTGCCAGCAGTTTAGGGGACAGGGGGAGTTTCGGGGAGCTGTTTTTT,.,TRBJ2-2,TRBD1,TRBV28
CASSARVPGELFF,TGTGCCAGCAGCGCCCGGGTACCCGGGGAGCTGTTTTTT,once,TRBJ2-2,.,TRBV9
CARSSSPYTYNEQFF,TGTGCCAGAAGCTCATCTCCATATACATACAATGAGCAGTTCTTC,.,TRBJ2-1,.,TRBV7-5
CASAGTRSTGELFF,TGTGCCAGCGCCGGGACTAGGTCCACCGGGGAGCTGTTTTTT,.,TRBJ2-2,TRBD2,TRBV2
CATSGRPLGGYTF,TGTGCCACCAGCGGACGGCCTCTTGGTGGCTACACCTTC,once,TRBJ1-2,.,TRBV24-1
CASSADRSGANVLTF,TGTGCCAGCAGCGCGGACCGTTCTGGGGCCAACGTCCTGACTTTC,once,TRBJ2-6,.,TRBV9
CASSPRDSSNYGYTF,TGTGCCAGCTCACCTCGGGACAGTTCTAACTATGGCTACACCTTC,.,TRBJ1-2,TRBD1,TRBV18
CASSFRGDGYTF,TGTGCCAGCAGTTTCAGGGGTGACGGCTACACCTTC,.,TRBJ1-2,.,TRBV12-3/TRBV12-4
CASSQDDRETEAFF,TGTGCCAGCAGCCAAGATGACAGGGAGACTGAAGCTTTCTTT,once,TRBJ1-1,TRBD1,TRBV3-1/TRBV3-2
CASSLALRENSPLHF,TGTGCCAGCAGCTTGGCGCTCAGGGAAAATTCACCCCTCCACTTT,.,TRBJ1-6,.,TRBV5-5
CASSVDLFETQYF,TGTGCCAGCAGCGTTGATCTCTTTGAGACCCAGTACTTC,.,TRBJ2-5,.,TRBV9
CASSRRSSNQPQHF,TGTGCCAGCAGTAGACGGAGTAGCAATCAGCCCCAGCATTTT,few,TRBJ1-5,.,TRBV2
CASSLMAQTNYGYTF,TGTGCCAGCAGTTTAATGGCACAAACTAACTATGGCTACACCTTC,.,TRBJ1-2,.,TRBV27
CASTPSHPSYEQYF,TGCGCCAGCACCCCTTCCCACCCCTCCTACGAGCAGTACTTC,.,TRBJ2-7,.,TRBV4-1
CATSRGAVNSPLHF,TGTGCCACCTCGAGGGGGGCAGTTAATTCACCCCTCCACTTT,.,TRBJ1-6,.,TRBV19
CASSRGGQETQYF,TGTGCCAGCAGCCGGGGGGGCCAAGAGACCCAGTACTTC,once,TRBJ2-5,TRBD2,TRBV7-7
CASWAGGPSSTGELFF,TGCGCCAGCTGGGCGGGGGGGCCGTCAAGCACCGGGGAGCTGTTTTTT,.,TRBJ2-2,TRBD2,TRBV5-1
CASSQEGRAGELFF,TGTGCCAGCTCCCAGGAGGGGCGGGCCGGGGAGCTGTTTTTT,.,TRBJ2-2,.,TRBV7-6
CASSRATILGEKLFF,TGTGCCAGCAGCCGCGCCACTATTTTGGGGGAAAAACTGTTTTTT,.,TRBJ1-4,.,TRBV11-2
CASSPRGGQDGYTF,TGTGCCAGCTCTCCCCGAGGGGGGCAGGATGGCTACACCTTC,once,TRBJ1-2,.,TRBV18
CSVGDSKNTEAFF,TGCAGCGTTGGGGACAGCAAGAACACTGAAGCTTTCTTT,.,TRBJ1-1,TRBD1,TRBV29-1
CASNGRINQPQHF,TGTGCCAGCAACGGACGGATTAATCAGCCCCAGCATTTT,.,TRBJ1-5,.,TRBV6-5
CASGLSVNTEAFF,TGTGCTAGTGGTTTGAGTGTGAACACTGAAGCTTTCTTT,.,TRBJ1-1,.,TRBV12-5
CASSQGQGLYEQYF,TGCGCCAGCAGCCAAGGACAGGGGCTCTACGAGCAGTACTTC,.,TRBJ2-7,TRBD1,TRBV5-1
CASSFTQGEEAFF,TGTGCCAGCAGCTTCACTCAGGGGGAAGAAGCTTTCTTT,.,TRBJ1-1,TRBD1,TRBV7-9
CASSTGQGYQPQHF,TGTGCCAGCAGCACGGGACAGGGCTATCAGCCCCAGCATTTT,.,TRBJ1-5,TRBD1,TRBV5-6
CASSLDQGDTQYF,TGTGCCAGCAGCTTGGACCAGGGGGATACGCAGTATTTT,once,TRBJ2-3,.,TRBV5-4
CASSVVGGANTGELFF,TGTGCCAGCAGTGTTGTTGGGGGTGCGAACACCGGGGAGCTGTTTTTT,.,TRBJ2-2,.,TRBV2
CASSSGQDYGYTF,TGTGCCAGCAGCTCGGGACAGGACTATGGCTACACCTTC,.,TRBJ1-2,TRBD1,TRBV12-3/TRBV12-4
CASSSRTGGYGYTF,TGTGCCAGCAGTAGCCGGACAGGGGGCTATGGCTACACCTTC,.,TRBJ1-2,TRBD1,TRBV2
CASSWVTGYDEQYF,TGCGCCAGCAGCTGGGTGACAGGTTACGACGAGCAGTACTTC,.,TRBJ2-7,.,TRBV5-1
CASSPREGNTGELFF,TGCGCCAGCAGCCCCAGAGAGGGGAACACCGGGGAGCTGTTTTTT,.,TRBJ2-2,.,TRBV5-1
CASSEPVGQSRSYNEQFF,TGTGCCAGCAGTGAACCCGTAGGACAGAGTCGCTCCTACAATGAGCAGTTCTTC,.,TRBJ2-1,.,TRBV2